Shown below are 32 T cell receptor beta chains from a single sample sequenced in a study of read filtering for tumor transcriptome and immune sequencing (dated by TCRdb to the early 2020s). Sequencing relied on an Illumina HiSeq 4000. Starting from about 400 ng RNA, TCR libraries were constructed with the Immunoverse kit using molecular barcoded adaptors that cover the alpha/delta and beta/gamma chains. TCRdb reprocessing: public reads trimmed at Q25 with fastp, clones called with MiXCR, in-frame beta chains kept. Each entry merges the rows of one CDR3 protein and shows their most common DNA and genes. The sample table holds about 38,000 distinct CDR3 sequences, of which 12% to 15% were seen once. The ten most abundant clones make up 15% to 20% of the sample. Sequenced sample: a population of CD138-negative cells sorted from bone marrow. The cell subset or site label, read with the paper, signifies: bone marrow mononuclear cells depleted of CD138+ plasma/myeloma cells by negative magnetic selection. The receptors stem from a donor older than 35 with multiple myeloma.

This clonotype was seen repeatedly, ten times or more. The rearrangement joins TRBV7-8 to TRBJ2-2; 13 positions match TRBD2. This CDR3 is 17 amino acids long. V lost 4 bases, J lost 5 bases, and 7 bases stayed unmatched. Germline CDR1 reads SGHVS; CDR2 reads FQNEAQ. The CDR3 loop is CASSSGLAGDSTGELFF. CDR3 in DNA: TGTGCCAGCAGCTCCGGACTAGCGGGGGACAGTACCGGGGAGCTGTTTTTT.

About this clonotype: This may stem from a read error, because a much larger clone lies one nucleotide away. V and J are TRBV6-5 and TRBJ2-7; no firm D call. Between the trimmed V and J ends, which lost 2 bases and 3 bases, there was a span of 8 bases. The CDR3 has 13 amino acids. Germline CDR1 is MNHEY and CDR2 is SVGAGI. This CDR3 is CASSYPLRYEQYF. CDR3 nucleotides: TGTGCCAGCAGTTACCCACTCCGCTACGAGCAGTACTTC.

This clonotype was detected ten times or more. The rearrangement links TRBV7-2 to TRBJ2-1, with D perhaps TRBD1 or TRBD2 (5 bases each). The germline V gene encodes CDR1 SGHTA and CDR2 FQGNSA. Trimming shortened V by 7 bases and J by 6 bases, and 13 bases separated the two germline ends. The CDR3 has 13 amino acids. As DNA, the CDR3 is TGTGCCAGCACCCTCCAGAGGGGCAATGAGCAGTTCTTC. It yields the protein CASTLQRGNEQFF.

This clonotype was seen more than once but under ten times. With a much larger clone just one base away, this may be a read error. CDR3 coding DNA: TGTGCCAGCAGCTTAGACCCGGGACTAAATGAAAAACGGTTTTTT. As protein: CASSLDPGLNEKRFF. The rearrangement joins TRBV7-9 to TRBJ1-4, with a weak D call TRBD1 (5 bases). Per germline, CDR1 SEHNR and CDR2 FQNEAQ (reference sequence). The CDR3 totals 15 residues.

With respect to this clonotype: This probably arose from a read error, given a far larger clone one base away. No conserved phenylalanine or tryptophan ends this CDR3, so it is likely a read error. The CDR3 nucleotides read TGTGCCACTCAGTTAGGAGGAGGGGCGAACACTGAAGCTTTCCTT. Translated: CATQLGGGANTEAFL. The J gene is TRBJ1-1, the V gene TRBV6-2 or TRBV6-3; perhaps TRBD1 as D (5 bases). V dropped 10 bases and J dropped 1 base, with 19 bases sitting between them. Germline CDR1 MNHEY, CDR2 SVGEGT. This CDR3 has 15 amino acids.

The table lists this clonotype with many counts. The chain combines TRBV7-2 with TRBJ1-1; 9 bases line up with TRBD1. V dropped 5 bases and J dropped 4; count of bases not matched to a gene: 5. Germline V gene data show CDR1 as SGHTA and CDR2 as FQGNSA. This CDR3 is built from 14 residues. Here the CDR3 DNA reads TGTGCCAGCAGCCTAATACAGGGGGCCACTGAAGCTTTCTTT. It translates to CASSLIQGATEAFF.

This clonotype was seen a few times. The chain carries TRBV28 and TRBJ2-1; 7 bases align to TRBD2. The ends lost 3 bases at V and 6 bases at J; junction bases unmatched: 5. From germline, CDR1 is MDHEN and CDR2 SYDVKM. The CDR3 is 14 residues long. Written as DNA, the CDR3 is TGTGCCAGCAGTTTTGAGGGGAGGGGCAATGAGCAGTTCTTC. This codes for CASSFEGRGNEQFF.

This clonotype has a count of ten or more. The V call is TRBV5-5, the J call TRBJ2-5; D is perhaps TRBD2 (6 bases). The V end lost 3 bases, the J end lost 12 bases, and 18 bases lay between the germline ends. Germline lookup yields CDR1 SGHKS and CDR2 YYEKEE (reference sequence). The CDR3 has 13 residues. In DNA form, the CDR3 reads TGTGCCAGCAGCTCACCGGTCGCGGGAAGGGAGTACTTC. Translation: CASSSPVAGREYF.

Only a few counts were recorded for this clonotype. In DNA form, the CDR3 reads TGCAGCGTTGGAAGGGGGGACTACGAGCAGTACTTC. This gives the protein CSVGRGDYEQYF. This rearrangement joins TRBV29-1 to TRBJ2-7; D may correspond to TRBD1 or TRBD2 (6 bases each). This CDR3 has 12 residues. Trimming removed 4 bases at V and 3 bases at J, with 10 bases between. Germline CDR1 is SQVTM and CDR2 is ANQGSEA.

This clonotype was seen a handful of times. The chain carries TRBV7-6 and TRBJ1-5, with 7 bases lining up with TRBD1. CDR3 length equals 15 residues. V trimming: 5 bases; J trimming: 6 bases; junction bases outside the gene matches: 10. CDR1 is SGHVS and CDR2 is FNYEAQ in the germline V gene. The CDR3 spells CASSPQTGAGQPQHF. In DNA, the CDR3 is TGTGCCAGCAGCCCACAAACAGGGGCGGGTCAGCCCCAGCATTTT.

This clonotype was seen many times. A read error may explain this, as a much larger clone is one base away. This sequence joins TRBV30 and TRBJ2-1, with D perhaps matching TRBD2 (7 bases). CDR3 length: 14 amino acids. Germline V gene lookup returns CDR1 GTSNPN and CDR2 SVGIG (reference sequence). The DNA for the CDR3 is TGTGCCCGAGGGGGGGAGAGCTCCTACAATGGGCAGTTCTTC. It is translated as CARGGESSYNGQFF.

In its sample, this clonotype was seen many times. This chain joins TRBV5-1 and TRBJ2-1; tentative D call: TRBD1 (6 bases). The V gene's germline CDR1 is SGHRS and CDR2 YFSETQ. This CDR3 is 14 amino acids long. V lost 0 bases and J 5 bases, leaving 9 bases between the germline ends. Here the CDR3 DNA reads TGCGCCAGCAGCTTGGGACAGGTGAACAATGAGCAGTTCTTC. Protein: CASSLGQVNNEQFF.

This clonotype has a count of ten or more. CDR3 DNA: TGCAGCGTGGCCCAGATGGATACGCAGTATTTT. Amino acid sequence: CSVAQMDTQYF. The rearrangement links TRBV29-1 to TRBJ2-3; D is undetermined. The ends were cut back, 6 bases at V and 6 bases at J, with 10 bases in the middle. The CDR3 length is 11 residues. Germline assignment: CDR1 SQVTM and CDR2 ANQGSEA.

This clonotype was seen ten or more times. The chain is built from TRBV25-1 and TRBJ1-1; D call uncertain. Trimming stripped 7 bases from V and 3 bases from J, with 6 bases between. The CDR3 spans 11 residues. CDR1 and CDR2 from the germline V gene are MGHDK and SYGVNS. In DNA form, the CDR3 reads TGTGCCAGCATTGGTCACACTGAAGCTTTCTTT. Amino acid sequence: CASIGHTEAFF.

This clonotype has a handful of counts. V and J are TRBV10-2 and TRBJ2-1; tentative D call: TRBD2 (6 bases). V lost 6 bases and J lost 5, with 14 bases in between. CDR1 is WSHSY and CDR2 is SAAADI in the germline V gene. This CDR3 is 14 amino acids long. Written as DNA, the CDR3 is TGCGCCAGCAGAGTGGCTAGCGTGGACAATGAGCAGTTCTTC. This encodes CASRVASVDNEQFF.

In this sample, this clonotype turned up many times. The CDR3 loop is CASSLVGGIGTEAFF. The CDR3 nucleotides are TGTGCCAGCAGCTTAGTCGGGGGAATTGGCACTGAAGCTTTCTTT. The chain is built from TRBV7-2 and TRBJ1-1, with a tentative D call TRBD1 (5 bases). CDR1 SGHTA and CDR2 FQGNSA come from the germline V gene. This CDR3 is built from 15 residues. V was clipped by 1 base and J by 4 bases, with 13 bases between them.

This clonotype was seen more than once but under ten times. CDR3 region: CASLAGGGSTDTQYF. In DNA, the CDR3 is TGCGCCAGCCTGGCCGGTGGGGGAAGCACAGATACGCAGTATTTT. V gene TRBV5-1 combines with J gene TRBJ2-3; D may correspond to TRBD1 or TRBD2 (5 bases each). The CDR3 extends over 15 amino acids. V lost 7 bases and J 0 bases, leaving 15 bases between the germline ends. CDR1 is SGHRS, CDR2 YFSETQ, per germline.

This clonotype was recorded a few times. This chain uses TRBV29-1 with TRBJ2-1; D unresolved. This CDR3 spans 13 amino acids. Germline CDR1 SQVTM, CDR2 ANQGSEA. Trimming took 7 bases from V and 0 from J, leaving 10 bases between them. CDR3 protein: CSAGLSSYNEQFF. DNA of the CDR3: TGCAGCGCCGGGTTGAGCTCCTACAATGAGCAGTTCTTC.

This clonotype occurred many times. CDR3 loop: CASSLVQGYGNTIYF. The CDR3 DNA reads as TGTGCCAGCAGCTTAGTCCAGGGGTACGGAAACACCATATATTTT. V usage is TRBV11-2 and J usage is TRBJ1-3; a weak D match, TRBD1 (6 bases). Trimming took off 1 base at V and 4 bases at J, with 11 bases between the two ends. The CDR3 runs 15 residues. Germline CDR1 reads SGHAT; CDR2 reads FQNNGV.

This clonotype occurred a few times. A much larger clone lies one base from this, so it may be a read error. This rearrangement joins TRBV20-1 to TRBJ2-7; D is uncertain. The CDR3 length is 11 residues. Germline-derived CDR1 and CDR2 are DFQATT and SNEGSKA (reference sequence). The CDR3 sequence: CSARVSYELYF. The CDR3 bases are TGCAGTGCTAGGGTCTCCTACGAGCTGTACTTC.

This CDR3 reads CSAQTPGPGRYEQYV. For the CDR3, the DNA is TGCAGTGCCCAAACTCCGGGACCAGGCCGCTACGAGCAGTACGTC. The J gene is TRBJ2-7, the V gene TRBV20-1; perhaps D is TRBD1 or TRBD2 (5 bases each). Trimming left V 6 bases short and J 3 bases short, with 21 bases between. Germline V gene sequence: CDR1 DFQATT, CDR2 SNEGSKA (reference sequence). The CDR3 extends over 15 amino acids.

This clonotype is classed as medium-sized. This chain connects TRBV20-1 to TRBJ2-1; 9 bases align to TRBD2. The ends lost 0 bases at V and 7 bases at J; junction bases unmatched: 7. Germline V gene lookup returns CDR1 DFQATT and CDR2 SNEGSKA (reference sequence). The CDR3 covers 15 residues. CDR3 sequence: CSARDGASGANEQFF. DNA for the CDR3: TGCAGTGCTAGAGATGGGGCTAGCGGGGCGAATGAGCAGTTCTTC.

The sample holds many counts of this clonotype. V is TRBV11-2 and J is TRBJ1-1; tentative D call: TRBD1 (5 bases). CDR1 and CDR2 (germline): SGHAT, FQNNGV. The germline V and J ends were trimmed by 5 bases and 8 bases, with 18 bases remaining between them. The CDR3 contains 14 residues. CDR3 loop: CASSRTTTGTEAFF. The CDR3 DNA follows: TGTGCCAGCAGCCGTACTACCACAGGCACCGAAGCTTTCTTT.

This clonotype occurred many times. V gene TRBV7-9 combines with J gene TRBJ1-2; D call uncertain. Germline values: CDR1 SEHNR, CDR2 FQNEAQ (reference sequence). The V end was cut by 0 bases, the J end by 4 bases, with 15 bases between. The CDR3 has 16 residues. The CDR3 here is CASSLALWEDSYGYTF. The DNA of the CDR3 is TGTGCCAGCAGCTTAGCGTTGTGGGAGGATAGCTATGGCTACACCTTC.

This clonotype was picked up many times. This sequence joins TRBV9 and TRBJ2-3; D tentatively fits TRBD1 or TRBD2 (7 bases each). V was cut by 1 base and J by 11 bases, with 20 bases left in between. CDR1 is SGDLS and CDR2 is YYNGEE in the germline V gene. The CDR3 extends over 15 amino acids. CDR3 in amino acids: CASSVSGQASGGQYF. DNA of the CDR3: TGTGCCAGCAGCGTATCCGGACAGGCCTCGGGGGGGCAGTATTTT.

At least ten counts were recorded for this clonotype. The rearrangement links TRBV18 to TRBJ2-1; D unclear. Between the trimmed V and J ends, which lost 4 bases and 8 bases, there was a span of 12 bases. The CDR3 totals 13 residues. The germline gives CDR1 KGHSH, CDR2 LQKENI. CDR3 in amino acids: CASSLYSGDEQFF. The CDR3 nucleotides are TGTGCCAGCTCACTGTATTCTGGGGATGAGCAGTTCTTC.

V is TRBV28 and J is TRBJ1-6; 12 bases fit TRBD1. CDR1 and CDR2 (germline): MDHEN, SYDVKM. The CDR3 is 15 residues long. Trimming removed 3 bases from V and 8 bases from J; junction bases left unmatched: 2. The CDR3 loop is CASSFGDRGHSPLHF. CDR3 coding DNA: TGTGCCAGCAGTTTCGGGGACAGGGGGCATTCACCCCTCCACTTT. Using reference TRBV28 and TRBJ1-6 for the parts outside the CDR3, the full variable domain is DVKVTQSSRYLVKRTGEKVFLECVQDMDHENMFWYRQDPGLGLRLIYFSYDVKMKEKGDIPEGYSVSREKKERFSLILESASTNQTSMYLCASSFGDRGHSPLHFGNGTRLTVT.

This clonotype was counted many times. This chain links TRBV28 with TRBJ2-1; D perhaps matches TRBD2 (7 bases). The V gene's germline CDR1 is MDHEN and CDR2 SYDVKM. The length of the CDR3 is 14 residues. V lost 6 bases to trimming and J lost 8 bases, with 17 bases between them. The CDR3 protein is CASSKRGARDEQFF. CDR3 coding DNA: TGTGCCAGCAGCAAACGGGGGGCTCGGGATGAGCAGTTCTTC.

There are many counts of this clonotype. This sequence joins TRBV5-5 and TRBJ2-3; 7 positions match TRBD2. The CDR3 runs 16 residues. Germline V gives CDR1 SGHKS, CDR2 YYEKEE (reference sequence). V gave up 4 bases and J gave up 0 bases; unmatched junction bases: 8. The CDR3 nucleotides are TGTGCCAGCAGCGCCCCAGAGCGGGGAAGCACAGATACGCAGTATTTT. Amino acid sequence: CASSAPERGSTDTQYF.

The chain links TRBV20-1 to TRBJ2-3; D may be TRBD2 (6 bases). The germline V and J ends were trimmed by 5 bases and 2 bases, with 8 bases remaining between them. This CDR3 contains 12 residues. Germline assignment: CDR1 DFQATT and CDR2 SNEGSKA (reference sequence). Here the CDR3 reads CSAGLFTDTQYF. The CDR3 nucleotides read TGCAGTGCTGGACTATTCACAGATACGCAGTATTTT.

Many counts were recorded for this clonotype. V gene TRBV5-1 combines with J gene TRBJ2-7; D gene uncertain. The CDR3 loop spans 11 amino acids. Per germline, CDR1 SGHRS and CDR2 YFSETQ. Between the trimmed V and J ends, which lost 0 bases and 5 bases, there was a span of 3 bases. CDR3 nucleotides: TGCGCCAGCAGCTTGGACCACGAGCAGTACTTC. Translating it yields CASSLDHEQYF.

About this clonotype itself: A far larger clone lies a single base away; this is likely a read error. The chain is built from TRBV20-1 and TRBJ2-7, with D maybe TRBD1 (6 bases). The CDR3 is made up of 14 amino acids. V lost 0 bases, J lost 6 bases, and 15 bases lay in between. Germline lookup yields CDR1 DFQATT and CDR2 SNEGSKA (reference sequence). The CDR3: CSARDSTGPREQYF. The CDR3, as DNA: TGCAGTGCTAGAGATTCGACAGGACCCCGCGAGCAGTACTTC.